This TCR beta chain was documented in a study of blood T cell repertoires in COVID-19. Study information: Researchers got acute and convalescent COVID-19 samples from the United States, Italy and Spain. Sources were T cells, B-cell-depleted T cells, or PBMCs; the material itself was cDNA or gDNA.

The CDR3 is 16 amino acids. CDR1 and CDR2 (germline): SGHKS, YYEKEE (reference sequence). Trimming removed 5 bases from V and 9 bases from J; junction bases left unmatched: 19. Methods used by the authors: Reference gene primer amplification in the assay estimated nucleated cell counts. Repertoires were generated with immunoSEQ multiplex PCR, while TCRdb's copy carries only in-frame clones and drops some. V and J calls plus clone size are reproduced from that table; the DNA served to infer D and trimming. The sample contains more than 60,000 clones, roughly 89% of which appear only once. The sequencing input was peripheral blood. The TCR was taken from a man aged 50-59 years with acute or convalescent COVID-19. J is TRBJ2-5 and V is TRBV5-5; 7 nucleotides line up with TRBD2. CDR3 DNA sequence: TGTGCCAGCAGTTACGTACTAGCGAGAGAAGAGAAGCCCCAGTACTTC. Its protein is CASSYVLAREEKPQYF. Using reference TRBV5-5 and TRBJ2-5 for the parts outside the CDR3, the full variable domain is DAGVTQSPTHLIKTRGQQVTLRCSPISGHKSVSWYQQVLGQGPQFIFQYYEKEERGRGNFPDRFSARQFPNYSSELNVNALLLGDSALYLCASSYVLAREEKPQYFGPGTRLLVL.